The following is a TCR beta chain sequence with its context. Its specificity is unknown. Trimming pared 5 bases from V and 3 bases from J, leaving 14 bases between. Per germline, CDR1 MNHEY and CDR2 SVGAGI. This CDR3 region has 15 residues. These data belong to a study of cytomegalovirus exposure and HLA in healthy donors. The PCR employed 60 Vbeta primers together with 13 Jbeta primers. Repertoires were generated with immunoSEQ multiplex PCR, while TCRdb's copy carries only in-frame clones and drops some. The table has hundreds of thousands of clones, 76% seen once. Unrecorded immune exposures were likely, despite nominal health at sampling. Study outcomes and limitations: HLA allele associations emerged for some 16,000 TCR beta sequences in a later analysis, at 0.05 false discovery rate. Over 150 TCR beta chains were listed as cytomegalovirus-associated. A later analysis found most CMV-associated TCR beta chains apparently HLA-restricted.

Sequenced sample: PBMCs. The TCR was taken from a man between 18 and 29 years old in good health and CMV-seronegative. The chain has TRBV6-5 and TRBJ2-1; D might be TRBD2 (5 bases). CDR3 bases: TGTGCCAGCAGTCCCCCCCGGGCGGGCTACAATGAGCAGTTCTTC. Its translation is CASSPPRAGYNEQFF.